The clone carrying this T cell receptor beta chain was counted between two and nine times. Its antigen is not known. Since it is a stray read in a library aimed at alpha chains, this beta chain has a size that is not meaningful. This sample is drawn from a study of spatial heterogeneity in lung cancer. Whole-study results and caveats: For expanded intratumoral alpha and beta TCRs, counts tracked tumor mutation counts.

Time point specified: sample taken at primary tumor resection. Frozen PBMC, nontumor lung or tumor provided whole RNA, which was sequenced unsorted. On each TCR cDNA molecule, a unique molecular identifier was present. TCRdb re-called the 5' RACE reads with MiXCR, one entry per CDR3 protein. Here the sample spans fewer than 20,000 distinct CDR3 sequences, 5.8% being singletons. CDR3 size: 12 residues. The V gene lost 3 bases and the J gene lost 2 bases, with 4 bases spanning the gap. The sequence was collected from a female donor with early-stage non-small cell lung cancer. The V gene is TRBV12-3 or TRBV12-4, the J gene TRBJ1-1; no clear D gene. Sequenced material: lung tumor tissue, taken at surgery. CDR3 bases: TGTGCCAGCAGTTTTTATAACACTGAAGCTTTCTTT. Its protein product is CASSFYNTEAFF.